Shown below are 17 T cell receptor beta chains from a single sample sequenced in a study of T cell repertoires in cytomegalovirus infection. Which antigens these TCRs recognize remains unknown. A single record per CDR3 protein comes from TCRdb applying MiXCR to the reads. This table holds around 300,000 distinct CDR3 sequences, about 20% found once. Sample: cultured PBMCs, taken from culture after CMV antigen stimulation. These receptors came from a human donor in good health (CMV status not recorded). Some clones in this sample may be carry-over from other donors' samples.

This clonotype appeared a few times. This chain connects TRBV6-2 or TRBV6-3 to TRBJ2-1; 10 positions agree with TRBD2. CDR3 length: 14 residues. Per germline, CDR1 MNHEY and CDR2 SVGEGT. V trimming: 5 bases; J trimming: 8 bases; junction bases outside the gene matches: 6. CDR3 protein: CASSNRLAGDEQFF. As DNA, the CDR3 is TGTGCCAGCAGTAATCGACTAGCGGGTGATGAGCAGTTCTTC.

This clonotype was seen repeatedly, ten times or more. V usage is TRBV7-2 and J usage is TRBJ1-2; D may be TRBD1 (5 bases). This CDR3 has 13 amino acids. Germline V lookup: CDR1 SGHTA, CDR2 FQGNSA. Deletions cut 8 bases from V and 8 bases from J, with 18 bases between. CDR3: CASVSGNTGGYTF. CDR3 DNA: TGTGCCAGCGTCAGCGGGAATACAGGCGGCTACACCTTC. Together with reference TRBV7-2 and TRBJ1-2, the CDR3 gives the full variable domain: GAGVSQSPSNKVTEKGKDVELRCDPISGHTALYWYRQSLGQGLEFLIYFQGNSAPDKSGLPSDRFSAERTGGSVSTLTIQRTQQEDSAVYLCASVSGNTGGYTFGSGTRLTVV.

V usage is TRBV5-1 and J usage is TRBJ2-3; 10 bases are shared with TRBD2. With 4 bases clipped from V and 5 bases from J, the junction kept 10 bases outside the gene matches. Germline values: CDR1 SGHRS, CDR2 YFSETQ. The CDR3 spans 16 residues. CDR3 region: CASSERAGGPGDTQYF. The CDR3 nucleotides are TGCGCCAGCAGCGAGCGAGCGGGAGGGCCGGGAGATACGCAGTATTTT.

This clonotype was seen repeatedly, ten times or more. The CDR3 protein is CASSLGLALGGWYF. DNA of the CDR3: TGTGCCAGCAGCTTAGGACTAGCTCTAGGGGGGTGGTACTTC. The J gene is TRBJ2-7, the V gene TRBV7-2; the D gene is possibly TRBD2 (7 bases). The CDR3 length is 14 residues. V was pared by 1 base and J by 12 bases, with 19 bases between. The V gene's germline CDR1 is SGHTA and CDR2 FQGNSA.

This rearrangement joins TRBV10-2 to TRBJ2-7, with D unresolved. CDR1 and CDR2 from the germline V gene are WSHSY and SAAADI. The CDR3 extends over 12 amino acids. Trimming removed 3 bases at V and 1 base at J, with 4 bases between. CDR3 in amino acids: CASSEGSYEQYV. CDR3 in DNA: TGCGCCAGCAGTGAAGGTTCCTACGAGCAGTACGTC.

The V call is TRBV20-1, the J call TRBJ2-1; D possibly corresponds to TRBD1 (5 bases). The CDR3 contains 15 residues. Trimming cost V 5 bases and J 0 bases, with 14 bases left between them. The germline V gene has CDR1 DFQATT and CDR2 SNEGSKA (reference sequence). The CDR3 bases are TGCAGTGCTCGGACACAGCCAAGCTCCTACAATGAGCAGTTCTTC. This sequence encodes CSARTQPSSYNEQFF.

This clonotype was counted many times. This chain links TRBV7-3 with TRBJ1-5; D call uncertain. V lost 2 bases to trimming and J lost 7 bases, with 15 bases between them. Germline-derived CDR1 and CDR2 are SGHTA and FQGTGA. This CDR3 region has 15 residues. In DNA, the CDR3 is TGTGCCAGCAGCTTATTGGCAGGTGGCTTACAGCCCCAGCATTTT. This translates into CASSLLAGGLQPQHF.

The chain carries TRBV20-1 and TRBJ2-3, with 9 bases fitting TRBD2. V lost 5 bases and J lost 5; bases outside the gene matches: 5. The CDR3 consists of 13 residues. Germline CDR1 DFQATT, CDR2 SNEGSKA (reference sequence). For the CDR3, the DNA is TGCAGTGCTCGCCAGACTAGCGGAGATACGCAGTATTTT. As protein: CSARQTSGDTQYF.

The chain links TRBV30 to TRBJ1-6; maybe TRBD1 (5 bases). Germline assignment: CDR1 GTSNPN and CDR2 SVGIG (reference sequence). The CDR3 totals 15 residues. The V end lost 3 bases, the J end lost 9 bases, and 18 bases lay between the germline ends. CDR3 protein: CAWRPGWTGSSPLHF. The CDR3, as DNA: TGTGCCTGGAGACCAGGGTGGACCGGCAGTTCACCCCTCCACTTT.

In this sample, this clonotype turned up many times. V and J are TRBV7-2 and TRBJ2-1; possible D gene TRBD2, 5 bases. CDR1 is SGHTA, CDR2 FQGNSA, per germline. Trimming shortened V by 4 bases and J by 5 bases, and 21 bases separated the two germline ends. This CDR3 comprises 17 residues. The CDR3 bases are TGTGCCAGCAGCTCGGAGGCCTTAGTGGCGACACACAATGAGCAGTTCTTC. The encoded protein is CASSSEALVATHNEQFF.

At least ten counts were recorded for this clonotype. The chain is built from TRBV28 and TRBJ2-6, with a possible D match to TRBD2 (6 bases). Trimming took 5 bases from V and 0 from J, leaving 17 bases between them. The CDR3 spans 18 residues. Germline V gives CDR1 MDHEN, CDR2 SYDVKM. In DNA form, the CDR3 reads TGTGCCAGCAGTCCTTACGGAGGGGTCAGCTCTGGGGCCAACGTCCTGACTTTC. Its protein product is CASSPYGGVSSGANVLTF.

On this clonotype: A read error may be the cause here, since a much bigger clone is one base away. The genes are TRBV7-2 and TRBJ2-1; D is perhaps TRBD1 or TRBD2 (5 bases each). This CDR3 comprises 14 residues. Looked up from germline, CDR1 is SGHTA and CDR2 is FQGNSA. CDR3 nucleotide sequence: TGTGCCAGCAGCTGGGGCACAGACTACAATGACCAGTTCTTC. It encodes CASSWGTDYNDQFF. The full variable domain, with the rest looked up from reference TRBV7-2 and TRBJ2-1, is GAGVSQSPSNKVTEKGKDVELRCDPISGHTALYWYRQSLGQGLEFLIYFQGNSAPDKSGLPSDRFSAERTGGSVSTLTIQRTQQEDSAVYLCASSWGTDYNDQFFGPGTRLTVL.

This clonotype was observed a few times. The chain links TRBV4-3 to TRBJ1-4; weak D call: TRBD1 (5 bases). CDR3 length: 16 residues. CDR1 LGHNA and CDR2 YSLEER come from the germline V gene. V was clipped by 1 base and J by 7 bases, with 16 bases between them. The chain's CDR3 is CASSQGGTMAGEKLFF. For the CDR3, the DNA is TGCGCCAGCAGCCAAGGTGGGACTATGGCGGGTGAAAAACTGTTTTTT.

V is TRBV20-1 and J is TRBJ1-1; D is unresolved. The germline CDR1 and CDR2 sequences are DFQATT and SNEGSKA (reference sequence). This CDR3 is built from 12 residues. V was trimmed by 3 bases and J by 11 bases, leaving 16 bases between them. The CDR3 DNA follows: TGCAGTGCTAGTGAGTCCCGGCCCGAGGCTTTCTTT. The encoded protein is CSASESRPEAFF.

The rearrangement uses TRBV2 and TRBJ2-3, with D perhaps given as TRBD1 or TRBD2 (5 bases each). V shed 6 bases and J shed 10 bases, with 14 bases lying between them. The CDR3 has 12 amino acids. The V gene's germline CDR1 is SNHLY and CDR2 FYNNEI. The CDR3, as DNA: TGTGCCAGCAGCCCGGGGCCCCCCTCGCAGTATTTT. Amino acid sequence: CASSPGPPSQYF.

This clonotype was observed a handful of times. The J gene is TRBJ2-5, the V gene TRBV28; no clear D. The germline CDR1 and CDR2 sequences are MDHEN and SYDVKM. CDR3 size: 17 residues. Trimming left V 3 bases short and J 2 bases short, with 19 bases between. This CDR3 reads CASSFGSAERLQETQYF. DNA of the CDR3: TGTGCCAGCAGTTTTGGGTCGGCCGAGAGGCTGCAAGAGACCCAGTACTTC.

This clonotype was counted at least ten times. CDR3 protein: CASTTGALNEQFF. DNA of the CDR3: TGTGCCAGCACGACGGGAGCTTTAAATGAGCAGTTCTTC. The chain recombines TRBV6-1 with TRBJ2-1; D perhaps matches TRBD2 (6 bases). The CDR3 runs 13 residues. The V end was cut by 7 bases, the J end by 7 bases, with 14 bases between. Germline CDR1 is MNHNS and CDR2 is SASEGT.